This TCR beta chain originates from a study of shared clonotypes between healthy human individuals. Turning to the study itself: Each donor's CD4 naive and CD4 memory cells filled three plates apiece, CD8 naive two, and CD8 memory one.

As defined, naive CD8 cells were CD45RO-negative and positively selected for CCR7, with terminally differentiated effector memory CD45RA+ cells excluded. The study's findings and limits: Generation probabilities were higher for clonotypes shared across all four sorted-subset donors than for unshared ones.

This CDR3 comprises 15 residues. Germline V CDR1 and CDR2: MDHEN, SYDVKM. The V segment lost 4 bases and the J segment 7 bases; nucleotides outside the gene matches: 9. In the case of this clone: Its target is unknown.

The run depth of the assay was deep. Replicate PCRs run on sorted subsets employed 150 to 250 ng DNA, approximately 30,000 T cell genomes. Repertoires were generated with immunoSEQ multiplex PCR, while TCRdb's copy carries only in-frame clones and drops some. The data show about 2.2 million clones, around 95% seen once. The clonotype comes from a man younger than 35 in good health. Some clones in this sample may be carry-over from other donors' samples. The source material was naive CD8+ T cells from PBMCs. This chain links TRBV28 with TRBJ2-5, with 10 bases that match TRBD2. This CDR3 reads CASSSRTSGEGTQYF. DNA of the CDR3: TGTGCCAGCAGTTCAAGGACTAGCGGCGAAGGGACCCAGTACTTC.